This T cell receptor beta chain was documented in a study of cytomegalovirus exposure and HLA in healthy donors. This clone was seen a few times. The PCR ran on 60 Vbeta and 13 Jbeta primers. The repertoire was sequenced with immunoSEQ multiplex PCR; TCRdb's copy has only in-frame clones and lacks some. The sample carries approximately 95,000 clones, nearly 80% recorded once. The material sequenced was PBMCs. The sequence was collected from a woman between 35 and 50 years old in good health and CMV-seropositive.

In DNA form, the CDR3 reads TGTGCCAGCAGCTTCAAACAAGTTCTGTTTTTT. It specifies CASSFKQVLFF. The rearrangement links TRBV7-8 to TRBJ1-4; D is unclear. Germline V lookup: CDR1 SGHVS, CDR2 FQNEAQ. This CDR3 has 11 amino acids. V dropped 3 bases and J dropped 14 bases, with 10 bases sitting between them.